The TCR beta chain described here comes from a study of early T cells in non-severe SARS-CoV-2 infection. From the 5' RACE reads, TCRdb called clonotypes with MiXCR, one entry per CDR3 protein. The sample lists approximately 37,000 distinct CDR3 sequences, approximately 4.8% occurring once. The table lists this clonotype with many counts. The germline gives CDR1 MNHEY, CDR2 SVGAGI. V shed 8 bases and J shed 6 bases, with 17 bases lying between them. The CDR3 is 13 amino acids. The source of this sequence is an adult who was a healthcare worker with PCR-confirmed SARS-CoV-2 infection or an uninfected control (not recorded which). V gene TRBV6-5 combines with J gene TRBJ2-7; D possibly corresponds to TRBD2 (7 bases). The material sequenced was whole blood. CDR3 coding DNA: TGTGCCAGCTCCCGGGGGGAGGGGGGCGAGCAGTACTTC. It is translated as CASSRGEGGEQYF.